One T cell receptor (beta chain) is described in this entry. Its antigen remains unidentified. The sample is drawn from a study of OX40 agonist ivuxolimab in advanced cancers. Across the study: The eligibility criteria allowed prior anti-PD-1, anti-PD-L1 or anti-CTLA-4 therapy, and 30% to 40% had some.

Clones were sequenced by immunoSEQ multiplex PCR, and TCRdb holds only the in-frame ones, with some missing. The sample lists about 52,000 clones, 70% to 90% seen once, with 14% to 15% in the top ten. Study conclusions and caveats: Relative to CD4+, CD8+ T cells held more expanded clones on average.

Trimming took off 0 bases at V and 5 bases at J, with 8 bases between the two ends. CDR3 size: 13 residues. Germline V gene lookup returns CDR1 MNHEY and CDR2 SVGAGI. The sequences come from CD4+ or CD8+ T cells sorted from blood, collected in a trial of the OX40 agonist ivuxolimab. The receptor was derived from an adult with an advanced solid tumor such as melanoma, head and neck, liver or kidney cancer. The chain links TRBV6-5 to TRBJ2-7, with a possible D match to TRBD2 (6 bases). The CDR3 spells CASSYSAGNEQYF. The CDR3 DNA reads TGTGCCAGCAGTTACTCGGCGGGGAACGAGCAGTACTTC.